This T cell receptor beta chain came from a study of OX40 agonist ivuxolimab in advanced cancers. About the research overall: People in dose escalation had one of these cancers: hepatocellular carcinoma, melanoma, renal cell or head and neck cancer. Study-wide points: Which antigen the expanded peripheral T cells recognized is unknown.

This CDR3 region has 17 residues. After removal of 9 bases from V and 0 bases from J, the junction contained 10 bases not matched to a gene. CDR1 is SNHLY, CDR2 FYNNEI, per germline. TCRdb's copy holds only in-frame clones and misses some; the assay was immunoSEQ multiplex PCR. Found here are about 70,000 clones, 65% to 90% of them singletons; the top ten hold roughly 0.5%. Points on this clone: Its specificity is not known.

The source of this sequence is an adult with an advanced solid tumor such as melanoma, head and neck, liver or kidney cancer. Sequencing used CD4+ or CD8+ T cells sorted from blood, obtained in a trial of the OX40 agonist ivuxolimab. The chain has TRBV2 and TRBJ1-5, with 11 bases aligning to TRBD1. Written as DNA, the CDR3 is TGTGCCAGTACCCGGACAGGGGGCCCATATAGCAATCAGCCCCAGCATTTT. It encodes CASTRTGGPYSNQPQHF.